This paragraph reports one T cell receptor (beta chain). Antigen unknown. TCRdb re-analysed the reads in MiXCR, keeping a single row per CDR3 protein. Here the sample spans hundreds of thousands of distinct CDR3 sequences, roughly a third being singletons. The data were taken from a study of T cell repertoires in cytomegalovirus infection. Study information: Signatures in public TCR beta sequences pointed to both CMV infection and matching HLA type. Study-wide findings and caveats: There were HLA-C-restricted CMV-specific TCR beta clonotypes dominating the ex vivo response.

The J segment lost 2 bases and the V segment lost 3 bases, leaving 2 bases of the junction unmatched. Germline CDR1 is SQVTM and CDR2 is ANQGSEA. The CDR3 totals 14 residues. This clonotype originated in a human donor in good health (CMV status not recorded). Some clones in this sample may be carry-over from other donors' samples. The chain employs TRBV29-1 and TRBJ2-3, with 10 positions matching TRBD1. Sequenced here: cultured CD8+ T cells from PBMCs, sampled from culture after CMV antigen stimulation. The CDR3: CSVEGQGITDTQYF. Here the CDR3 DNA reads TGCAGCGTTGAGGGACAGGGGATCACAGATACGCAGTATTTT.